This T cell receptor (beta chain) emerged from a study of CD8 T cells in Susac syndrome. The RNA, about 0.45 to 1 ug, was put through reverse transcription using random hexamers. In TCRdb, the immunoSEQ multiplex PCR reads were re-called with MiXCR into one record per CDR3 protein. Of about 100,000 distinct CDR3 sequences in the sample, roughly 96% were seen once. There are 15 residues in the CDR3. Germline assignment: CDR1 MGHRA and CDR2 YSYEKL. V lost 4 bases and J lost 3, with 14 bases in between. The rearrangement joins TRBV4-1 to TRBJ2-3; perhaps TRBD1 as D (6 bases). The receptor's source is a human donor with Susac syndrome. Sequenced sample: CD8+ T cells from PBMCs. The CDR3 here is CASSLTGGETDTQYF. The CDR3 bases are TGCGCCAGCAGCCTGACAGGAGGCGAGACAGATACGCAGTATTTT.